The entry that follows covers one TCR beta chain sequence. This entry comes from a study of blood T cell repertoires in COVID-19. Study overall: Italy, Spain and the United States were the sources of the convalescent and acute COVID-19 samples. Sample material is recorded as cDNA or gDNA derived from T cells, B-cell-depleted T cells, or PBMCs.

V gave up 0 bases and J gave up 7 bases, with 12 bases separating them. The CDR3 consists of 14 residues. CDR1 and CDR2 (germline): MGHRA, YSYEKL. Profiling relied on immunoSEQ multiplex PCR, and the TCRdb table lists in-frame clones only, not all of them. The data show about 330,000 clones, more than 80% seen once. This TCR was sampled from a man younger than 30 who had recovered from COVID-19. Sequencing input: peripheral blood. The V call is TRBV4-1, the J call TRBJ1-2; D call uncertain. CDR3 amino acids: CASSQDRRWAGYTF. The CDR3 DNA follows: TGCGCCAGCAGCCAAGATCGTCGGTGGGCTGGCTACACCTTC.